The 7 T cell receptor beta chains below were found in one sample sequenced in a study of control samples from healthy donors and cancer patients. The protocol was immunoSEQ multiplex PCR, while the TCRdb copy is restricted to in-frame clones and leaves out a portion. The sample lists about 230,000 clones; around 79% were seen once. Sequencing input: PBMCs. Receptors originate from a woman in her fifties or sixties with lung cancer.

The chain combines TRBV7-9 with TRBJ1-1; D perhaps matches TRBD1 (5 bases). Germline V CDR1 and CDR2: SEHNR, FQNEAQ (reference sequence). The CDR3 loop spans 14 amino acids. V lost 3 bases and J lost 3, with 11 bases in between. CDR3 DNA: TGTGCCAGCAGCTTGCAGGGAAAGGACACTGAAGCTTTCTTT. Amino acid sequence: CASSLQGKDTEAFF.

This chain links TRBV3-1 (or the pseudogene TRBV3-2) with TRBJ2-3, with TRBD2 matching over 9 bases. J lost 1 base, V lost 5 bases, and 4 bases had no gene match. The CDR3 consists of 15 residues. Germline loops: CDR1 LGHDT, CDR2 YNNKEL (reference sequence). Written as DNA, the CDR3 is TGTGCCAGCAGCGGGGGGACTAGCCGCACAGATACGCAGTATTTT. Translated: CASSGGTSRTDTQYF.

J is TRBJ2-1 and V is TRBV7-9; 10 bases fit TRBD1. With V trimmed by 5 bases and J by 3 bases, 4 bases remained unmatched. The CDR3 has 15 residues. Looked up from germline, CDR1 is SEHNR and CDR2 is FQNEAQ (reference sequence). CDR3 amino acids: CASSLGQGDYNEQFF. CDR3 coding DNA: TGTGCCAGCAGCCTCGGACAGGGGGACTACAATGAGCAGTTCTTC.

The chain couples TRBV28 to TRBJ2-5, with D unclear. Germline V gene data show CDR1 as MDHEN and CDR2 as SYDVKM. The CDR3 is 13 amino acids. V lost 7 bases and J 5 bases, leaving 14 bases between the germline ends. Here the CDR3 DNA reads TGTGCCAGCAACGTACAGTTACGGGAGACCCAGTACTTC. It specifies CASNVQLRETQYF. Full variable domain (remainder filled in from reference TRBV28 and TRBJ2-5): DVKVTQSSRYLVKRTGEKVFLECVQDMDHENMFWYRQDPGLGLRLIYFSYDVKMKEKGDIPEGYSVSREKKERFSLILESASTNQTSMYLCASNVQLRETQYFGPGTRLLVL.

V is TRBV11-3 and J is TRBJ2-3, with 10 positions matching TRBD2. J lost 5 bases, V lost 1 base, and 9 bases had no gene match. This CDR3 comprises 17 residues. CDR1 and CDR2 (germline): SGHNT, YENEEA. The CDR3 DNA reads TGTGCCAGCAGCTTAGCAGCGGGGGGGCCGGGGCAAGATACGCAGTATTTT. It specifies CASSLAAGGPGQDTQYF.

Only one count was recorded for this clone. Other DNA sequences within the sample encode an identical CDR3. This chain uses TRBV7-9 with TRBJ2-2, with D perhaps TRBD1 (6 bases). Germline CDR1 is SEHNR and CDR2 is FQNEAQ (reference sequence). This CDR3 has 14 amino acids. V gave up 3 bases and J gave up 5 bases, with 10 bases separating them. The CDR3 reads CASSLGHGTGELFF. Here the CDR3 DNA reads TGTGCCAGCAGCTTGGGACACGGTACCGGGGAGCTGTTTTTT.

This clone has a single count. V is TRBV9 and J is TRBJ2-7; 8 positions agree with TRBD1. V shed 1 base and J 6 bases; nucleotides not matched to a gene: 6. Germline CDR1 reads SGDLS; CDR2 reads YYNGEE. The CDR3 loop spans 14 amino acids. CDR3 DNA sequence: TGTGCCAGCAGCGTAAGGGGGACAGGCGGCGAGCAGTACTTC. It encodes CASSVRGTGGEQYF.